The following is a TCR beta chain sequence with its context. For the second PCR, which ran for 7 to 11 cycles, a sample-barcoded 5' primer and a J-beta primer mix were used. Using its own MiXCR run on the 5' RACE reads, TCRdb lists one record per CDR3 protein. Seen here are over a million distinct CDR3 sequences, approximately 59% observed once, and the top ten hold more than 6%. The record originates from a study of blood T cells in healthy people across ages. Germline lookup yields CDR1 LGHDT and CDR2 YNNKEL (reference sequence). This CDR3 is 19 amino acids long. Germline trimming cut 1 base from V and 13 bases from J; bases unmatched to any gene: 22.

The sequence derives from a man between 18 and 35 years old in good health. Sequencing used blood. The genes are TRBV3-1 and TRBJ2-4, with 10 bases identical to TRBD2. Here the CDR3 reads CASSQGSQQSGRALGEQYF. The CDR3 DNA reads TGTGCCAGCAGCCAAGGAAGCCAACAAAGCGGGAGGGCCCTCGGTGAGCAGTACTTC.